A selection of T cell receptor beta chains follows, all from one sample in a study of metastatic and nonmetastatic thyroid tumors. With MiXCR, TCRdb reprocessed the PCR reads. The repertoire includes tens of thousands of clones, about a sixth of them detected once, and under 5% sits in the top ten. Sequencing was performed on blood. The source of these receptors is a female donor with papillary thyroid cancer or a benign thyroid nodule (not recorded which). Some clones in this sample may be carry-over from other donors' samples. Both conserved end residues are part of each CDR3. D genes are given only for firm matches. Only part of the rows carry a size: once, few, many, or a class if the clone is expanded.

v_call: TRBV24-1
clone_size: many
j_call: TRBJ2-1
d_call: TRBD2
cdr3_nt: TGTGCCACCAGTGACACCCCATGGGGGGGGTGGGGGAATGAGCAGTTCTTC
cdr3_aa: CATSDTPWGGWGNEQFF

v_call: TRBV18
clone_size: many
j_call: TRBJ2-1
d_call: TRBD2
cdr3_nt: TGTGCCAGCTCACCCAGCGGGGGGGGCGAGCAGTTCTTC
cdr3_aa: CASSPSGGGEQFF

v_call: TRBV20-1
clone_size: many
j_call: TRBJ2-7
d_call: TRBD2
cdr3_nt: TGCAGTGCTAGAGATCCCGCGTTGGGGGGGACCTACGAGCAGTACTTC
cdr3_aa: CSARDPALGGTYEQYF

v_call: TRBV6-1
clone_size: few
j_call: TRBJ2-7
d_call: NA
cdr3_nt: TGTGCCACCCGTGTAGGCGGATCCTACGAGCATTACTTC
cdr3_aa: CATRVGGSYEHYF

v_call: TRBV11-1
clone_size: many
j_call: TRBJ2-1
d_call: NA
cdr3_nt: TGTGCCAGCAGCTTACAGCGGGTTACCTACAATGAGCAGTTCTTC
cdr3_aa: CASSLQRVTYNEQFF

v_call: TRBV6-2/TRBV6-3
clone_size: NA
j_call: TRBJ2-1
d_call: NA
cdr3_nt: TGTGCCAGCAACTCTTGGGAGGGGGTTACCTACAATGAGCAGTTCTTC
cdr3_aa: CASNSWEGVTYNEQFF

v_call: TRBV5-1
clone_size: many
j_call: TRBJ2-1
d_call: TRBD1
cdr3_nt: TGCGCCAGCACCCCAATGAGACAGGGGGCGAAATTTGACAATGAGCAGTTCTTC
cdr3_aa: CASTPMRQGAKFDNEQFF

v_call: TRBV7-6
clone_size: few
j_call: TRBJ2-1
d_call: TRBD2
cdr3_nt: TGTGCCAGCAGCTTAGAGGCGGGAGGGAGGAATGAGCAGTTCTTC
cdr3_aa: CASSLEAGGRNEQFF

v_call: TRBV20-1
clone_size: many
j_call: TRBJ2-7
d_call: TRBD1
cdr3_nt: TGCAGTGCCGAGGAAGGACAGGCCTCCTACGAGCAGTACTTC
cdr3_aa: CSAEEGQASYEQYF

v_call: TRBV12-3/TRBV12-4
clone_size: NA
j_call: TRBJ1-2
d_call: TRBD1
cdr3_nt: TGTGCCAGCAGTTTAGGCGGGACAGTCAGCTATTGCTACACCTTC
cdr3_aa: CASSLGGTVSYCYTF

v_call: TRBV7-9
clone_size: many
j_call: TRBJ1-1
d_call: NA
cdr3_nt: TGTGCCAGCAGCTCAGAGGGGGTATCTGCTTTCTTT
cdr3_aa: CASSSEGVSAFF

v_call: TRBV6-1
clone_size: few
j_call: TRBJ2-1
d_call: TRBD2
cdr3_nt: TGTGCCAGCAGTCCGGCTCCCTCTAGCGGGAGGGCCAGGGAGCAGTTCTTC
cdr3_aa: CASSPAPSSGRAREQFF

v_call: TRBV11-2
clone_size: many
j_call: TRBJ2-7
d_call: NA
cdr3_nt: TGTGCCAGCAGCTTAGGCACAAGCTCCTACGAGCAGTACTTC
cdr3_aa: CASSLGTSSYEQYF

v_call: TRBV3-1
clone_size: many
j_call: TRBJ1-2
d_call: NA
cdr3_nt: TGTGCCAGCAGCCAAGGTCCGCAGAGCTACACCTTC
cdr3_aa: CASSQGPQSYTF

v_call: TRBV2
clone_size: many
j_call: TRBJ1-3
d_call: NA
cdr3_nt: TGTGCCAGCCGAACAGGGATTTTTTCTGGAAACACCATATATTTT
cdr3_aa: CASRTGIFSGNTIYF

v_call: TRBV2
clone_size: many
j_call: TRBJ2-5
d_call: NA
cdr3_nt: TGTGCCAGTGTGTTAACGGGGTTGGAGACCCAGTACTTC
cdr3_aa: CASVLTGLETQYF

v_call: TRBV30
clone_size: NA
j_call: TRBJ2-7
d_call: NA
cdr3_nt: TGTGCCTGGAGTCGGGGATACGAGCAGTACTTC
cdr3_aa: CAWSRGYEQYF

v_call: TRBV10-3
clone_size: many
j_call: TRBJ2-2
d_call: TRBD1
cdr3_nt: TGTGCCATCAGTGCCCTTTCGACAGGGGGCGCCGATCACTTTTACACCGGGGAGCTGTTTTTT
cdr3_aa: CAISALSTGGADHFYTGELFF

v_call: TRBV7-2
clone_size: many
j_call: TRBJ1-5
d_call: NA
cdr3_nt: TGTGCCAGCAGCCCCCCCCCGGGGGTCGGGCAGCCCCAGCATTTT
cdr3_aa: CASSPPPGVGQPQHF

v_call: TRBV4-3
clone_size: many
j_call: TRBJ2-3
d_call: TRBD2
cdr3_nt: TGCGCCAGCAGCCAAGGGGACCGGGCGGGGGGGAAGACAGATACGCAGTATTTT
cdr3_aa: CASSQGDRAGGKTDTQYF

v_call: TRBV7-9
clone_size: many
j_call: TRBJ2-5
d_call: NA
cdr3_nt: TGTGCCAGCAGCTCCACATGGGGGCGGCAAGAGACCCAGTACTTC
cdr3_aa: CASSSTWGRQETQYF

v_call: TRBV30
clone_size: NA
j_call: TRBJ1-6
d_call: NA
cdr3_nt: TGTGCCTGGAGTCCACCGGGCAGGCTCCACTTT
cdr3_aa: CAWSPPGRLHF

v_call: TRBV6-1
clone_size: medium-sized
j_call: TRBJ2-1
d_call: TRBD2
cdr3_nt: TGTGCCAGCAGTGGTAGCGGGGAGTACAATGAGCAGTTCTTC
cdr3_aa: CASSGSGEYNEQFF

v_call: TRBV16
clone_size: many
j_call: TRBJ1-1
d_call: NA
cdr3_nt: TGTGCCAGCAGCCCCCGGGACGTCACTGAAGCTTTCTTT
cdr3_aa: CASSPRDVTEAFF

v_call: TRBV20-1
clone_size: many
j_call: TRBJ2-5
d_call: NA
cdr3_nt: TGCAGTGCTCAGGACAAATTGCACGAGACCCAGTACTTC
cdr3_aa: CSAQDKLHETQYF

v_call: TRBV7-2
clone_size: many
j_call: TRBJ2-5
d_call: TRBD1
cdr3_nt: TGTGCCAGCAGCCTAGGGCAGGGGGCGGTTGGTCAAGAGACCCAGTACTTC
cdr3_aa: CASSLGQGAVGQETQYF

v_call: TRBV6-1
clone_size: medium-sized
j_call: TRBJ2-7
d_call: NA
cdr3_nt: TGTGCCAGCACGATCGGGACGGAAACCTACGAGCAGTACTTC
cdr3_aa: CASTIGTETYEQYF

v_call: TRBV7-9
clone_size: many
j_call: TRBJ2-3
d_call: TRBD2
cdr3_nt: TGTGCCAGCAGCCCCTCGCCCCGGGGGGGGGATACGCAGTATTTT
cdr3_aa: CASSPSPRGGDTQYF

v_call: TRBV6-1
clone_size: few
j_call: TRBJ1-3
d_call: NA
cdr3_nt: TGTGCCAGCTCCATAATCTCTGGAAACACCATATATTTT
cdr3_aa: CASSIISGNTIYF

v_call: TRBV20-1
clone_size: NA
j_call: TRBJ1-1
d_call: NA
cdr3_nt: TGCAGTGCTAGCTCAGGAGAATACACTGAAGCTTTCTTT
cdr3_aa: CSASSGEYTEAFF

v_call: TRBV7-9
clone_size: many
j_call: TRBJ1-5
d_call: TRBD1
cdr3_nt: TGTGCCAGCAGCCCGGAAGACAGGGGCTCACTTCAGCCCCAGCATTTT
cdr3_aa: CASSPEDRGSLQPQHF

v_call: TRBV7-2
clone_size: NA
j_call: TRBJ2-7
d_call: TRBD2
cdr3_nt: TGTGCCAGCAGCCTAATGGGACTAAGCTACGAGCAGTACTTC
cdr3_aa: CASSLMGLSYEQYF

v_call: TRBV5-4
clone_size: few
j_call: TRBJ2-4
d_call: TRBD1
cdr3_nt: TGTGCCAGCAGCCCCGGGACAGGGAGAAACAAAAACATTCAGTACTTC
cdr3_aa: CASSPGTGRNKNIQYF

v_call: TRBV5-1
clone_size: once
j_call: TRBJ1-1
d_call: TRBD1
cdr3_nt: TGCGCCAGCAGGGATCAGGGGGGTTTGAGTTCTGAAGATTTCTTT
cdr3_aa: CASRDQGGLSSEDFF

v_call: TRBV19
clone_size: once
j_call: TRBJ1-1
d_call: TRBD1
cdr3_nt: TGTGCCAGTAGCACGCCTCCTGGACAGGGCCTGACTGAAGCTTTCTTT
cdr3_aa: CASSTPPGQGLTEAFF

v_call: TRBV6-1
clone_size: many
j_call: TRBJ2-1
d_call: NA
cdr3_nt: TGTGCCAGCAGTGAAGCGTATCGCAATGAGCAGTTCTTC
cdr3_aa: CASSEAYRNEQFF

v_call: TRBV19
clone_size: few
j_call: TRBJ1-1
d_call: TRBD1
cdr3_nt: TGTGCCTCGAGGTGGGACAGGAACACTGAAGCTTTCTTT
cdr3_aa: CASRWDRNTEAFF

v_call: TRBV18
clone_size: many
j_call: TRBJ2-1
d_call: TRBD2
cdr3_nt: TGTGCCAGCTCAACGACTAGCGGGGGAGGTTTCAATGAGCAGTTCTTC
cdr3_aa: CASSTTSGGGFNEQFF

v_call: TRBV5-1
clone_size: many
j_call: TRBJ2-7
d_call: NA
cdr3_nt: TGCGCCAGCCGGACAGGACAGGGAGGGGACTACGAGCAGTACTTC
cdr3_aa: CASRTGQGGDYEQYF

v_call: TRBV7-2
clone_size: many
j_call: TRBJ2-5
d_call: NA
cdr3_nt: TGTGCCAGCAGCCCGGATGTTCTCGGGACCCAGTACTTC
cdr3_aa: CASSPDVLGTQYF

v_call: TRBV20-1
clone_size: NA
j_call: TRBJ2-3
d_call: NA
cdr3_nt: TGCAGTGGACCACGGTATAGCGGTACGCAGTATTTT
cdr3_aa: CSGPRYSGTQYF

v_call: TRBV10-3
clone_size: many
j_call: TRBJ1-1
d_call: NA
cdr3_nt: TGTGCCATCAGTACCCAGGGCATGAACACTGAAGCTTTCTTT
cdr3_aa: CAISTQGMNTEAFF

v_call: TRBV2
clone_size: many
j_call: TRBJ1-2
d_call: NA
cdr3_nt: TGTGCCAGCATCAGCGCTAACTATGGCTACACCTTC
cdr3_aa: CASISANYGYTF

v_call: TRBV6-1
clone_size: many
j_call: TRBJ1-5
d_call: TRBD1
cdr3_nt: TGTGCCAGCAGACGACAGGGAGTGGGGGGTCAGCCCCAGCATTTT
cdr3_aa: CASRRQGVGGQPQHF

v_call: TRBV2
clone_size: many
j_call: TRBJ1-3
d_call: TRBD1
cdr3_nt: TGTGCCAGCAGTCAGACAGGGACTGGAAACACCATATATTTT
cdr3_aa: CASSQTGTGNTIYF

v_call: TRBV30
clone_size: many
j_call: TRBJ2-5
d_call: NA
cdr3_nt: TGTGCCTGGAGGTCGGCGGGGCTGGAGACCCAGTACTTC
cdr3_aa: CAWRSAGLETQYF

v_call: TRBV5-1
clone_size: many
j_call: TRBJ2-7
d_call: NA
cdr3_nt: TGCGCCAGCAGCTTGGCGGGCAGCTCCTACGAGCAGTACTTC
cdr3_aa: CASSLAGSSYEQYF

v_call: TRBV20-1
clone_size: NA
j_call: TRBJ1-1
d_call: NA
cdr3_nt: TGCAGTGCTAGTCCAGGGTCGAACACTGAAGCTTTCTTT
cdr3_aa: CSASPGSNTEAFF

v_call: TRBV20-1
clone_size: many
j_call: TRBJ2-3
d_call: TRBD2
cdr3_nt: TGCAGTGCCACAATTCTAGCGGGCGGCACAAATACGCAGTATTTT
cdr3_aa: CSATILAGGTNTQYF

v_call: TRBV6-1
clone_size: medium-sized
j_call: TRBJ2-7
d_call: NA
cdr3_nt: TGTGCCAGCAGCTCCCTTAAATTCGAGGGCCACGAGCAGTACTTC
cdr3_aa: CASSSLKFEGHEQYF

v_call: TRBV28
clone_size: many
j_call: TRBJ1-2
d_call: NA
cdr3_nt: TGTGCCAGCAGAACAGGCGATTCCTATGGCTACACCTTC
cdr3_aa: CASRTGDSYGYTF

v_call: TRBV9
clone_size: many
j_call: TRBJ1-6
d_call: NA
cdr3_nt: TGTGCCAGCAGCGTTGGGAACAGTCTAGGGTACTCACCCCTCCACTTT
cdr3_aa: CASSVGNSLGYSPLHF

v_call: TRBV4-2
clone_size: NA
j_call: TRBJ2-5
d_call: NA
cdr3_nt: TGTGCCAGCAGCCCAGGACGGGACCTGGAGACCCAGTACTTC
cdr3_aa: CASSPGRDLETQYF

v_call: TRBV20-1
clone_size: many
j_call: TRBJ2-7
d_call: NA
cdr3_nt: TGCAGTGCTAGGTTCGGCGGGGCCTACGAGCAGTACTTC
cdr3_aa: CSARFGGAYEQYF